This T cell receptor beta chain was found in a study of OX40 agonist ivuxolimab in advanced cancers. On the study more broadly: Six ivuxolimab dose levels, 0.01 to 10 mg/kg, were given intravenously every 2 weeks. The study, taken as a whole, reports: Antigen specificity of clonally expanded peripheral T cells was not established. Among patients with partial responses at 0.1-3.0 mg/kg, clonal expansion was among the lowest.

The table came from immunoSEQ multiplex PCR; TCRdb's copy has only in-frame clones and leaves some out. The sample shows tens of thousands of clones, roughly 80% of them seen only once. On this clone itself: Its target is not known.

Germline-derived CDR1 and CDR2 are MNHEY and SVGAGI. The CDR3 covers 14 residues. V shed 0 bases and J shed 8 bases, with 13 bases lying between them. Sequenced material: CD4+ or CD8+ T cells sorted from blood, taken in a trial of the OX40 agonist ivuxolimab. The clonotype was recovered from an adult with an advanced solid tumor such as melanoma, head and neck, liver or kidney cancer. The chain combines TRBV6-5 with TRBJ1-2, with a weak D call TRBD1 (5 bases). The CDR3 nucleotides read TGTGCCAGCAGTTACTCCGGGACCCTGTGGGGCTACACCTTC. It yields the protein CASSYSGTLWGYTF.